Sequencing of this T cell receptor beta chain was carried out in a study of T-cell memory formation after mild COVID-19. Overall study results and limits: CD4+ clones that contracted lay mainly in CM and EM; CD8+ ones lay in EMRA.

Using its own MiXCR run on the 5' RACE reads, TCRdb lists one record per CDR3 protein. The table records 550,000 to 600,000 distinct CDR3 sequences, about 22% of them present only once. As regards this clonotype: Its antigen remains unidentified.

This CDR3 spans 15 amino acids. J lost 9 bases, V lost 7 bases, and 10 bases had no gene match. CDR1 is MDHEN, CDR2 SYDVKM, per germline. The sequenced material came from PBMCs or a T cell subset sorted from them (not recorded which). This sequence originates from an adult woman who had mild COVID-19 (a few samples of this study predate the infection). Cell type and time point are not known. This chain joins TRBV28 and TRBJ2-1; 12 positions agree with TRBD2. The CDR3 reads CASTTLAGGLGEQFF. The CDR3 nucleotides are TGTGCCAGCACAACCCTAGCGGGAGGGTTAGGTGAGCAGTTCTTC.